Following are 32 T cell receptor beta chains from one sample sequenced in a study of blood T cells in healthy people across ages. Primed by a sample-barcoded 5' primer and a J-beta primer mix, a second PCR proceeded for 7 to 11 cycles. Via MiXCR, TCRdb re-called the 5' RACE reads, giving one row per CDR3 protein. This sample has 2 million or so distinct CDR3 sequences, with roughly 50% found just once. The sample consisted of blood. Receptor source: a woman in her 40s in good health.

This clonotype was observed a few times. The chain uses TRBV20-1 and TRBJ2-5; D not certain. This CDR3 has 14 amino acids. Trimming stripped 5 bases from V and 4 bases from J, with 17 bases between. Per the germline V gene, CDR1 is DFQATT and CDR2 is SNEGSKA (reference sequence). The CDR3 protein is CSASGPSGRETQYF. As DNA, the CDR3 is TGCAGTGCTTCAGGCCCCTCTGGGCGAGAGACCCAGTACTTC.

Turning to this clonotype: At one end, the junction sequence differs from germline, possibly due to a read error. The V and J genes are TRBV5-1 and TRBJ2-5, with TRBD2 as a possible D gene (6 bases). The CDR3 covers 15 residues. Germline CDR1 and CDR2: SGHRS and YFSETQ. The CDR3 is CANSLGGTAIGEQYF. The CDR3 nucleotides are TGCGCCAACAGCTTGGGCGGGACCGCGATTGGGGAGCAGTACTTC. Full variable domain (rest looked up from reference TRBV5-1 and TRBJ2-5): KAGVTQTPRYLIKTRGQQVTLSCSPISGHRSVSWYQQTPGQGLQFLFEYFSETQRNKGNFPGRFSGRQFSNSRSEMNVSTLELGDSALYLCANSLGGTAIGEQYFGPGTRLLVL.

V gene TRBV18 combines with J gene TRBJ1-2; perhaps TRBD1 as D (5 bases). Germline V gene data show CDR1 as KGHSH and CDR2 as LQKENI. The V gene lost 3 bases and the J gene lost 4 bases, with 15 bases spanning the gap. The CDR3 consists of 15 residues. CDR3 amino acids: CASSPPSGRFYGYTF. CDR3 DNA sequence: TGTGCCAGCTCACCTCCTTCGGGACGGTTCTATGGCTACACCTTC. The full variable domain, rest sourced from reference TRBV18 and TRBJ1-2, is NAGVMQNPRHLVRRRGQEARLRCSPMKGHSHVYWYRQLPEEGLKFMVYLQKENIIDESGMPKERFSAEFPKEGPSILRIQQVVRGDSAAYFCASSPPSGRFYGYTFGSGTRLTVV.

The rearrangement uses TRBV28 and TRBJ1-2; D gene ambiguous. Trimming took 5 bases from V and 7 from J, leaving 14 bases between them. Germline V CDR1 and CDR2: MDHEN, SYDVKM. This CDR3 is built from 13 residues. CDR3 amino acids: CASSTLVLGGYTF. CDR3 nucleotide sequence: TGTGCCAGCAGTACCCTTGTACTGGGTGGCTACACCTTC.

The chain has TRBV2 and TRBJ1-2, with 8 positions matching TRBD1. The CDR3 covers 13 residues. With 5 bases clipped from V and 7 bases from J, the junction kept 6 bases outside the gene matches. CDR1 and CDR2 from the germline V gene are SNHLY and FYNNEI. The CDR3 reads CASSPQDRAGYTF. The CDR3, as DNA: TGTGCCAGCAGTCCCCAGGACAGGGCTGGCTACACCTTC.

This clonotype has a handful of counts. This rearrangement joins TRBV5-1 to TRBJ2-4; 8 bases match TRBD2. Per germline, CDR1 SGHRS and CDR2 YFSETQ. The CDR3 contains 15 residues. V gave up 0 bases and J gave up 5 bases; unmatched junction bases: 4. The CDR3 is CASSLASGPENIQYF. DNA for the CDR3: TGCGCCAGCAGCTTGGCTAGCGGGCCCGAAAACATTCAGTACTTC.

This clonotype was found once. A read error is possible here, since a much larger clone lies one base away. This chain connects TRBV6-5 to TRBJ2-5; no definite D call. Germline assignment: CDR1 MNHEY and CDR2 SVGAGI. The length of the CDR3 is 15 residues. Here the CDR3 reads CVSSYLPNNQETQYF. In DNA form, the CDR3 reads TGTGTCAGCAGTTATCTTCCTAACAACCAAGAGACCCAGTACTTC.

The chain employs TRBV20-1 and TRBJ2-3, with 11 bases lining up with TRBD2. The CDR3 is 19 amino acids. CDR1 is DFQATT and CDR2 is SNEGSKA in the germline V gene (reference sequence). V was clipped by 3 bases and J by 0 bases; unmatched bases: 14. The CDR3 coding sequence is TGCAGTGCTAGGGGAGGGCTAGCGGGGGGTCCCCCTAGCACAGATACGCAGTATTTT. Protein sequence: CSARGGLAGGPPSTDTQYF.

V gene TRBV24-1 combines with J gene TRBJ2-1; no clear D gene. Per germline, CDR1 KGHDR and CDR2 SFDVKD. Between the trimmed V and J ends, which lost 4 bases and 7 bases, there was a span of 13 bases. The CDR3 consists of 14 residues. This CDR3 reads CATSEGTGVNEQFF. CDR3 nucleotides: TGTGCCACCAGTGAGGGCACTGGGGTTAATGAGCAGTTCTTC.

The J gene is TRBJ1-2, the V gene TRBV7-9, with 7 bases lining up with TRBD1. V lost 2 bases to trimming and J lost 4 bases; unmatched junction nucleotides: 7. The germline gives CDR1 SEHNR, CDR2 FQNEAQ (reference sequence). This CDR3 comprises 15 residues. CDR3 sequence: CASSLIGQVPYGYTF. For the CDR3, the DNA is TGTGCCAGCAGCTTAATCGGACAGGTCCCCTATGGCTACACCTTC.

This clonotype came up a few times. J is TRBJ2-7 and V is TRBV25-1; 8 positions match TRBD2. This CDR3 contains 14 residues. Per germline, CDR1 MGHDK and CDR2 SYGVNS. The V segment lost 7 bases and the J segment 3 bases; nucleotides outside the gene matches: 8. CDR3 in DNA: TGTGCCAGCATTCACGCGGGGGGCCACTACGAGCAGTACTTC. Translated, it gives CASIHAGGHYEQYF.

The rearrangement uses TRBV7-2 and TRBJ2-5; perhaps TRBD2 as D (6 bases). The germline gives CDR1 SGHTA, CDR2 FQGNSA. Trimming took off 1 base at V and 7 bases at J, with 13 bases between the two ends. The CDR3 has 14 amino acids. The CDR3, as DNA: TGTGCCAGCAGCTTAGGGGGGGTCCCCCTGACCCAGTACTTC. This sequence encodes CASSLGGVPLTQYF.

The chain couples TRBV4-3 to TRBJ2-3; 10 bases align to TRBD2. The germline gives CDR1 LGHNA, CDR2 YSLEER. The CDR3 length is 17 residues. Trimming at V came to 4 bases and at J to 4 bases, leaving 11 bases not matched to a gene. CDR3 amino acids: CASSLSLAGAAADTQYF. CDR3 nucleotides: TGCGCCAGCAGCCTGTCCCTAGCGGGGGCCGCGGCAGATACGCAGTATTTT.

V and J are TRBV20-1 and TRBJ2-5; weak D call: TRBD2 (5 bases). V was shortened by 1 base and J by 5 bases, with 17 bases between the two germline ends. Germline V gene data show CDR1 as DFQATT and CDR2 as SNEGSKA (reference sequence). This CDR3 is built from 15 residues. CDR3 coding DNA: TGCAGTGCTAGAGGGCTAAATCCAACGGGGGAGACCCAGTACTTC. Protein sequence: CSARGLNPTGETQYF.

The chain employs TRBV7-9 and TRBJ1-4; unclear D gene. This CDR3 contains 14 residues. Germline assignment: CDR1 SEHNR and CDR2 FQNEAQ (reference sequence). Trimming took off 3 bases at V and 6 bases at J, with 11 bases between the two ends. The CDR3 loop is CASSLQSGDEKLFF. The DNA for the CDR3 is TGTGCCAGCAGCTTGCAGAGCGGTGATGAAAAACTGTTTTTT.

The CDR3 sequence: CSVEDGGGDGQYF. As DNA, the CDR3 is TGCAGCGTTGAAGACGGGGGAGGAGACGGGCAGTACTTC. The chain employs TRBV29-1 and TRBJ2-4; D perhaps matches TRBD2 (6 bases). From germline, CDR1 is SQVTM and CDR2 ANQGSEA. Trimming pared 0 bases from V and 13 bases from J, leaving 16 bases between. CDR3 length: 13 amino acids.

This clonotype occurred a few times. This rearrangement joins TRBV6-5 to TRBJ1-2; D ambiguous. This CDR3 has 15 amino acids. Per the germline V gene, CDR1 is MNHEY and CDR2 is SVGAGI. Trimming cost V 5 bases and J 5 bases, with 18 bases left between them. CDR3 protein: CASSKTDYPEYGYTF. CDR3 in DNA: TGTGCCAGCAGTAAAACAGATTACCCGGAATATGGCTACACCTTC.

The chain links TRBV14 to TRBJ2-1, with D possibly called TRBD1 or TRBD2 (5 bases each). Trimming left V 3 bases short and J 10 bases short, with 19 bases between. This CDR3 comprises 15 residues. Germline V gives CDR1 SGHDN, CDR2 FVKESK. DNA for the CDR3: TGTGCCAGCAGCCAGGGAGCCAGGGTGGCCGGGGAGCAGTTCTTC. Translation gives CASSQGARVAGEQFF. The full variable domain, its missing parts supplied by reference TRBV14 and TRBJ2-1, is EAGVTQFPSHSVIEKGQTVTLRCDPISGHDNLYWYRRVMGKEIKFLLHFVKESKQDESGMPNNRFLAERTGGTYSTLKVQPAELEDSGVYFCASSQGARVAGEQFFGPGTRLTVL.

The CDR3 region is CASSRDRALAPKLFF. The CDR3 DNA sequence: TGTGCCAGCAGCAGAGACAGGGCTCTAGCCCCAAAACTGTTTTTT. V usage is TRBV21-1 and J usage is TRBJ1-4; the table names TRBD1, a call not compared with the DNA. TRBV21-1 corresponds to a pseudogene. The CDR3 runs to 15 residues.

The rearrangement joins TRBV2 to TRBJ1-4, with a possible D match to TRBD1 (6 bases). Germline values: CDR1 SNHLY, CDR2 FYNNEI. This CDR3 spans 14 amino acids. Trimming shortened V by 9 bases and J by 10 bases, and 21 bases separated the two germline ends. CDR3 sequence reads: CARGDATGSGKLFF. CDR3 nucleotide sequence: TGTGCCAGAGGAGATGCGACAGGTTCGGGAAAACTGTTTTTT.

The V and J genes are TRBV6-2 or TRBV6-3 and TRBJ2-5, with D unclear. This CDR3 is built from 15 residues. V was cut by 6 bases and J by 11 bases, with 25 bases left in between. Germline V gene lookup returns CDR1 MNHEY and CDR2 SVGEGT. DNA of the CDR3: TGTGCCAGCAGGTCCCCTTCACGGAGTTACAATGAGCAGTACTTC. This sequence encodes CASRSPSRSYNEQYF.

V is TRBV28 and J is TRBJ2-1, with 7 bases aligning to TRBD2. V dropped 6 bases and J dropped 1; count of bases not matched to a gene: 9. The germline V gene encodes CDR1 MDHEN and CDR2 SYDVKM. The CDR3 is 16 residues long. The CDR3 protein is CASSPALATSYNEQFF. The CDR3 DNA reads as TGTGCCAGCAGCCCTGCACTAGCGACATCCTACAATGAGCAGTTCTTC.

The chain combines TRBV6-1 with TRBJ2-1, with TRBD2 identical over 8 bases. CDR3 size: 14 residues. V dropped 11 bases and J dropped 0; count of bases not matched to a gene: 6. Germline CDR1 is MNHNS and CDR2 is SASEGT. CDR3 protein: CAGRGGSSYNEQFF. CDR3 sequence (DNA): TGTGCCGGGCGCGGGGGGAGCTCCTACAATGAGCAGTTCTTC.

The chain employs TRBV5-1 and TRBJ2-3; 7 nucleotides agree with TRBD2. CDR1 and CDR2 from the germline V gene are SGHRS and YFSETQ. With 0 bases clipped from V and 2 bases from J, the junction kept 6 bases outside the gene matches. The length of the CDR3 is 16 residues. CDR3: CASSLEPSGNTDTQYF. The CDR3 DNA follows: TGCGCCAGCAGCTTGGAACCTAGCGGAAACACAGATACGCAGTATTTT.

The J gene is TRBJ2-5, the V gene TRBV20-1; D is uncertain. Trimming took 6 bases from V and 2 from J, leaving 19 bases between them. The germline gives CDR1 DFQATT, CDR2 SNEGSKA (reference sequence). This CDR3 is 15 amino acids long. This chain's CDR3 is CSALLLRGDQETQYF. DNA for the CDR3: TGCAGTGCCCTTTTACTGCGCGGAGATCAAGAGACCCAGTACTTC.

The chain links TRBV27 to TRBJ2-3; possible D gene TRBD1, 6 bases. V lost 3 bases and J lost 7, with 20 bases in between. CDR3 length: 16 residues. Germline lookup yields CDR1 MNHEY and CDR2 SMNVEV (reference sequence). CDR3 DNA: TGTGCCAGCAGTTTTATGTCGGGACAACCCGGCCATACGCAGTATTTT. This codes for CASSFMSGQPGHTQYF.

As concerns this clonotype: A much larger clone sits a single nucleotide away, making a read error possible. The chain's CDR3 is CAISRVSGGKDRTQYF. Here the CDR3 DNA reads TGTGCCATCAGTCGGGTTTCTGGCGGGAAGGATAGGACCCAGTACTTC. The rearrangement links TRBV10-3 to TRBJ2-5; D is perhaps TRBD2 (6 bases). The V end was cut by 5 bases, the J end by 7 bases, with 23 bases between. Germline V gives CDR1 ENHRY, CDR2 SYGVKD. This CDR3 is built from 16 residues.

The rearrangement joins TRBV20-1 to TRBJ2-1; possibly TRBD2 for D (5 bases). The ends were cut back, 7 bases at V and 0 bases at J, with 7 bases in the middle. This CDR3 has 12 amino acids. Germline V gives CDR1 DFQATT, CDR2 SNEGSKA (reference sequence). In nucleotides, the CDR3 is TGCAGTGTAAGCGGCTCCTACAATGAGCAGTTCTTC. Amino acids: CSVSGSYNEQFF.

The V and J genes are TRBV4-1 and TRBJ2-5, with D possibly being TRBD2 (6 bases). CDR1 is MGHRA, CDR2 YSYEKL, per germline. Trimming cost V 3 bases and J 1 base, with 15 bases left between them. CDR3 size: 16 residues. In DNA form, the CDR3 reads TGCGCCAGCAGCCAGGTCCCTGGGACTCCCCAAGAGACCCAGTACTTC. It yields the protein CASSQVPGTPQETQYF.

This clonotype was seen a handful of times. The CDR3 loop reads CASTQSPLAGGREQFF. The CDR3 DNA reads TGTGCCAGCACTCAGAGCCCCCTGGCGGGGGGGCGGGAGCAGTTCTTC. The chain joins TRBV3-1 to TRBJ2-1, with 9 bases lining up with TRBD2. The V gene end was trimmed by 7 bases and the J gene end by 10 bases; junction bases not matched to a gene: 17. CDR1 is LGHDT and CDR2 is YNNKEL in the germline V gene (reference sequence). The CDR3 has 16 residues.

This chain uses TRBV5-1 with TRBJ2-4, with D tentatively TRBD2 (6 bases). The assigned J gene may be wrong: the sequence end matches TRBJ2-7 better. There are 16 residues in the CDR3. CDR1 and CDR2 (germline): SGHRS, YFSETQ. The CDR3, as DNA: TGCGCCAGCAGCTTAGAGGGACGGGGGAGATCCTACGAGCAGTACTTC. It yields the protein CASSLEGRGRSYEQYF.

V gene TRBV12-3 or TRBV12-4 combines with J gene TRBJ2-7, with 7 positions matching TRBD2. The J call is in doubt because the DNA end fits TRBJ2-5 better. The CDR3 has 14 amino acids. The CDR3 nucleotides read TGTGCCAGCACCCTAGTGGTCCGCGGGGGGACCCAGTACTTC. This translates into CASTLVVRGGTQYF.